Reported below is one T cell receptor (beta chain). Antigen specificity is unknown. The sample belongs to a study of cytomegalovirus exposure and HLA in healthy donors. Findings and limits, study-wide: Only CMV serostatus was available as immune exposure information. Across HLA loci, a later analysis found differing TCR association rates, with DRB1 most and HLA-C fewest.

The PCR contained 60 Vbeta and 13 Jbeta primers. The assay was immunoSEQ multiplex PCR, and TCRdb's table has in-frame clones only and misses some. This table holds about 130,000 clones, about 80% found once. V shed 0 bases and J shed 7 bases, with 13 bases lying between them. CDR1 is LGHNA and CDR2 is YSLEER in the germline V gene. This CDR3 has 15 residues. What was sequenced was PBMCs. The TCR was taken from a woman in her forties or fifties in good health and CMV-seronegative. The chain links TRBV4-3 to TRBJ2-4; D call uncertain. The CDR3 DNA reads as TGCGCCAGCAGCCAAGATAGGCGGCAGTGGAACATTCAGTACTTC. The encoded protein is CASSQDRRQWNIQYF.